This TCR beta chain was observed in a study of shared clonotypes between healthy human individuals. Study details: Per donor, three plates held CD4 naive cells, three held CD4 memory, two held CD8 naive and one held CD8 memory.

Concerning this clone: Its matching antigen is unknown. Other DNA sequences within the sample encode an identical CDR3.

Researchers ran the assay at a deep level. Measured with immunoSEQ multiplex PCR; TCRdb has only the in-frame clones, and not every one. The sample consists of under 2,500,000 clones, nearly 97% of them appearing once. Trimming took 0 bases from V and 1 from J, leaving 7 bases between them. Germline-derived CDR1 and CDR2 are SGHRS and YFSETQ. The CDR3 has 14 residues. Whole-study results and caveats: The generation probabilities recorded for non-shared clonotypes fell below those of clonotypes shared by all four donors.

The sequenced sample consisted of naive CD4+ T cells sorted from blood. Subset of the sample: CD45RA+ positively selected. The receptor's source is a man younger than 35 in good health. V and J are TRBV5-1 and TRBJ2-5; TRBD1 or TRBD2 may be the D gene (6 bases each). CDR3 protein: CASSLGGAQETQYF. CDR3 DNA sequence: TGCGCCAGCAGCTTGGGGGGGGCCCAAGAGACCCAGTACTTC.